This T cell receptor (beta chain) was retrieved from a study of T cells after yellow fever vaccination. At the level of the study: In the case of low-cell-number fractions, SMART-Seq v4 Ultra Low Input was used for preparation.

The V and J ends lost 2 bases and 5 bases, in that order; junction bases with no gene match: 7. The CDR3 runs 15 residues. The germline CDR1 and CDR2 sequences are LGHNA and YSLEER. TCRdb passed the 5' RACE reads through MiXCR, listing each CDR3 protein once. The sample yields roughly 340,000 distinct CDR3 sequences, 8.7% seen once. Findings of the study overall: CD4 and CD8 compartments shared a small share of clonotypes.

Notes on this clonotype: The antigen remains unidentified.

This TCR was sampled from a man aged 18 to 29 who received the YFV17D yellow fever vaccine. The gene calls are TRBV4-3 and TRBJ1-1; 8 bases agree with TRBD1. Specimen: PBMCs, collected on the day of the first yellow fever vaccination. The CDR3, as DNA: TGCGCCAGCAGCCAATCCACAGGGGGAAGGACTGAAGCTTTCTTT. Its protein product is CASSQSTGGRTEAFF.